The 8 T cell receptor beta chains given below trace back to one sample, sequenced in a study of T cell changes during pregnancy in multiple sclerosis. Method: immunoSEQ multiplex PCR; TCRdb's copy keeps in-frame clones and lacks some. This table has roughly 100,000 clones, approximately 93% appearing once. Sequencing used peripheral blood, obtained after pregnancy. These receptors were collected from a female donor with multiple sclerosis, enrolled in a pregnancy study.

This clone is a singleton in its sample. CDR3 residues: CASSEDSTNQPQHF. The CDR3 DNA is TGTGCCAGCAGCGAAGACAGTACCAATCAGCCCCAGCATTTT. The V and J genes are TRBV6-4 and TRBJ1-5; TRBD1 might be the D (5 bases). CDR1 is MRHNA, CDR2 SNTAGT, per germline. Trimming cost V 6 bases and J 3 bases, with 12 bases left between them. The CDR3 runs to 14 residues.

The chain is built from TRBV19 and TRBJ1-1, with D unclear. Trimming took off 6 bases at V and 6 bases at J, with 11 bases between the two ends. The CDR3 contains 12 residues. Germline lookup yields CDR1 LNHDA and CDR2 SQIVND (reference sequence). The CDR3 here is CASRGRKSEAFF. The CDR3 DNA reads TGTGCCAGTAGGGGCCGGAAATCTGAAGCTTTCTTT.

The chain recombines TRBV9 with TRBJ2-3, with D hard to call. Germline-derived CDR1 and CDR2 are SGDLS and YYNGEE. The CDR3 runs to 14 residues. The V and J ends lost 4 bases and 2 bases respectively, with 11 bases between them. Here the CDR3 reads CASSPDSPTDTQYF. CDR3 bases: TGTGCCAGCAGCCCAGACTCCCCCACAGATACGCAGTATTTT.

V usage is TRBV2 and J usage is TRBJ1-3, with D possibly TRBD1 on 6 matching bases. The CDR3 loop spans 14 amino acids. Per the germline V gene, CDR1 is SNHLY and CDR2 is FYNNEI. V was cut by 7 bases and J by 4 bases, with 14 bases left in between. In DNA, the CDR3 is TGTGCCAGCACGGACAGAAATTTGGGAAACACCATATATTTT. The encoded protein is CASTDRNLGNTIYF.

This clone was counted a single time. The chain combines TRBV5-5 with TRBJ2-4, with D possibly TRBD1 on 6 matching bases. This CDR3 is built from 14 residues. Germline CDR1 and CDR2: SGHKS and YYEKEE (reference sequence). V gave up 3 bases and J gave up 7 bases, with 14 bases separating them. CDR3 protein: CASSSPAGENIQYF. The CDR3 nucleotides are TGTGCCAGCAGCTCTCCCGCAGGGGAGAACATTCAGTACTTC.

The chain carries TRBV7-9 and TRBJ2-1, with 10 positions matching TRBD2. The germline V gene encodes CDR1 SEHNR and CDR2 FQNEAQ (reference sequence). The CDR3 runs to 15 residues. The V gene end was trimmed by 3 bases and the J gene end by 5 bases; junction bases not matched to a gene: 4. This chain's CDR3 is CASSLFSGGNNEQFF. In DNA form, the CDR3 reads TGTGCCAGCAGCTTGTTTAGCGGGGGGAACAATGAGCAGTTCTTC. Drawing the rest from reference TRBV7-9 and TRBJ2-1, the complete variable domain is DTGVSQNPRHKITKRGQNVTFRCDPISEHNRLYWYRQTLGQGPEFLTYFQNEAQLEKSRLLSDRFSAERPKGSFSTLEIQRTEQGDSAMYLCASSLFSGGNNEQFFGPGTRLTVL.

The chain couples TRBV30 to TRBJ2-1; 9 bases agree with TRBD2. Germline loops: CDR1 GTSNPN, CDR2 SVGIG (reference sequence). The CDR3 spans 12 residues. The CDR3 DNA reads as TGTCGTGGGCGGGGGGGCCTGAATGAGCAGTTCTTC. Translating gives CRGRGGLNEQFF.

The V gene is TRBV6-5, the J gene TRBJ2-7; maybe TRBD1 (5 bases). Between the trimmed V and J ends, which lost 3 bases and 3 bases, there was a span of 6 bases. The V gene's germline CDR1 is MNHEY and CDR2 SVGAGI. The CDR3 extends over 12 amino acids. The CDR3 spells CASSYTGYEQYF. In nucleotides, the CDR3 is TGTGCCAGCAGTTATACAGGCTACGAGCAGTACTTC.